Listed here are 29 T cell receptor beta chains from one sample, sequenced in a study of response to subunit inactivated influenza vaccine. TCRdb independently ran MiXCR on the RT-PCR reads; one entry per CDR3 protein. Of more than 550,000 distinct CDR3 sequences listed, about 12% are singletons. Sequencing was performed on PBMCs from blood, taken on the day of vaccination. These receptors all stem from a man aged 45-65 years who received an inactivated influenza vaccine.

This clonotype was seen only a few times. The chain links TRBV7-8 to TRBJ2-7, with D maybe TRBD2 (6 bases). Trimming left V 1 base short and J 2 bases short, with 12 bases between. The germline gives CDR1 SGHVS, CDR2 FQNEAQ. The CDR3 has 15 amino acids. For the CDR3, the DNA is TGTGCCAGCAGCTTAGGAGTCGGGGGTGCCTACGAGCAGTACTTC. Translation: CASSLGVGGAYEQYF. The full variable domain, with the rest looked up from reference TRBV7-8 and TRBJ2-7, is GAGVSQSPRYKVAKRGQDVALRCDPISGHVSLFWYQQALGQGPEFLTYFQNEAQLDKSGLPSDRFFAERPEGSVSTLKIQRTQQEDSAVYLCASSLGVGGAYEQYFGPGTRLTVT.

This clonotype has a handful of counts. V gene TRBV29-1 combines with J gene TRBJ2-2, with 7 bases that match TRBD2. This CDR3 comprises 15 residues. With V trimmed by 5 bases and J by 6 bases, 12 bases remained unmatched. CDR1 is SQVTM, CDR2 ANQGSEA, per germline. CDR3 in DNA: TGCAGCGTTTCTTACGGAGCGGGATTGTCCGGGGAGCTGTTTTTT. Residues: CSVSYGAGLSGELFF.

This clonotype was observed at least ten times. This chain connects TRBV29-1 to TRBJ1-5, with a tentative D call TRBD1 (6 bases). V gave up 4 bases and J gave up 2 bases, with 21 bases separating them. The germline V gene has CDR1 SQVTM and CDR2 ANQGSEA. CDR3 length: 17 residues. CDR3 amino acids: CSVVYSWGGAGNQPQHF. Here the CDR3 DNA reads TGCAGCGTTGTCTACTCTTGGGGGGGGGCTGGCAATCAGCCCCAGCATTTT.

The chain employs TRBV12-3 or TRBV12-4 and TRBJ1-5; 12 positions match TRBD1. J gave up 5 bases and V 2 bases, and 4 bases lay outside the gene matches. This CDR3 spans 16 amino acids. The CDR3 nucleotides read TGTGCCAGCAGTTTAAGGGACAGGGGGCTGGATCAGCCCCAGCATTTT. This gives the protein CASSLRDRGLDQPQHF.

This clonotype was observed a handful of times. The rearrangement links TRBV30 to TRBJ1-2, with TRBD1 matching 11 bases. V trimming: 3 bases; J trimming: 4 bases; junction bases outside the gene matches: 4. The CDR3 totals 14 residues. CDR1 and CDR2 from the germline V gene are GTSNPN and SVGIG (reference sequence). As DNA, the CDR3 is TGTGCCTGGAGGAGGACAGGGGGCCGCTATGGCTACACCTTC. It specifies CAWRRTGGRYGYTF.

CDR3: CSATETGGGEKLFF. In nucleotides, the CDR3 is TGCAGTGCCACTGAAACAGGGGGAGGGGAAAAACTGTTTTTT. This sequence joins TRBV20-1 and TRBJ1-4; 8 bases align to TRBD1. The junction had 11 bases not matched to a gene; V was cut back by 6 bases and J by 8 bases. Germline V gene sequence: CDR1 DFQATT, CDR2 SNEGSKA (reference sequence). The CDR3 has 14 amino acids.

This chain links TRBV10-3 with TRBJ1-2; TRBD1 is a possible D gene (6 bases). Germline V lookup: CDR1 ENHRY, CDR2 SYGVKD. Trimming cost V 0 bases and J 5 bases, with 22 bases left between them. CDR3 length equals 18 residues. CDR3 DNA sequence: TGTGCCATCAGTGAGTCGGGGGCCGGCCAGTGGGAACGATATGGCTACACCTTC. It yields the protein CAISESGAGQWERYGYTF.

The sample holds many counts of this clonotype. This sequence joins TRBV11-2 and TRBJ2-5; 13 nucleotides align to TRBD2. V trimming: 5 bases; J trimming: 2 bases; junction bases outside the gene matches: 5. Germline V gene lookup returns CDR1 SGHAT and CDR2 FQNNGV. This CDR3 contains 16 residues. CDR3: CASSQLAGGLQETQYF. The CDR3 DNA sequence: TGTGCCAGCAGCCAACTAGCGGGGGGGCTGCAAGAGACCCAGTACTTC. Looking up the rest from reference TRBV11-2 and TRBJ2-5 gives the full variable domain: EAGVAQSPRYKIIEKRQSVAFWCNPISGHATLYWYQQILGQGPKLLIQFQNNGVVDDSQLPKDRFSAERLKGVDSTLKIQPAKLEDSAVYLCASSQLAGGLQETQYFGPGTRLLVL.

The chain couples TRBV28 to TRBJ2-5; D not certain. V was cut by 3 bases and J by 1 base, with 6 bases left in between. The CDR3 has 13 amino acids. Germline V gene lookup returns CDR1 MDHEN and CDR2 SYDVKM. CDR3 sequence (DNA): TGTGCCAGCAGTTTGTCGGTCCAAGAGACCCAGTACTTC. It encodes CASSLSVQETQYF.

This clonotype has ten or more counts. The chain's CDR3 is CASSSLAGEQFF. The DNA for the CDR3 is TGTGCCAGCAGTTCCCTGGCGGGGGAGCAGTTCTTC. The rearrangement uses TRBV6-5 and TRBJ2-1; D possibly corresponds to TRBD2 (6 bases). V lost 4 bases and J lost 10, with 11 bases in between. CDR3 length: 12 amino acids. The germline gives CDR1 MNHEY, CDR2 SVGAGI.

J is TRBJ2-7 and V is TRBV14; no clear D gene. V was shortened by 3 bases and J by 6 bases, with 6 bases between the two germline ends. CDR3 length equals 11 residues. Germline assignment: CDR1 SGHDN and CDR2 FVKESK. CDR3 in amino acids: CASSHTAEQYF. In DNA form, the CDR3 reads TGTGCCAGCAGCCATACAGCCGAGCAGTACTTC.

The chain recombines TRBV28 with TRBJ1-2; D is undetermined. Germline assignment: CDR1 MDHEN and CDR2 SYDVKM. The V gene lost 6 bases and the J gene lost 4 bases, with 18 bases spanning the gap. This CDR3 has 15 residues. The CDR3 DNA reads as TGTGCCAGCAGCACACGCGGTGGGTCGGCCTATGGCTACACCTTC. This gives the protein CASSTRGGSAYGYTF.

This clonotype turned up a few times. The chain uses TRBV29-1 and TRBJ1-1; tentatively, D is TRBD1 (6 bases). V dropped 3 bases and J dropped 2 bases, with 10 bases sitting between them. This CDR3 has 13 residues. CDR1 is SQVTM and CDR2 is ANQGSEA in the germline V gene. DNA of the CDR3: TGCAGCGTTGAGACAGGAGTAAACACTGAAGCTTTCTTT. It translates to CSVETGVNTEAFF.

This clonotype was counted a few times. The chain recombines TRBV20-1 with TRBJ1-4; D might be TRBD1 (5 bases). The V and J ends lost 3 bases and 0 bases respectively, with 8 bases between them. The CDR3 loop spans 14 amino acids. Germline V gene sequence: CDR1 DFQATT, CDR2 SNEGSKA (reference sequence). The CDR3 region is CSASGAATNEKLFF. In nucleotides, the CDR3 is TGCAGTGCTAGCGGGGCAGCAACTAATGAAAAACTGTTTTTT.

V gene TRBV7-2 combines with J gene TRBJ1-5, with a weak D call TRBD1 (6 bases). Looked up from germline, CDR1 is SGHTA and CDR2 is FQGNSA. The CDR3 sequence is 16 residues long. The V end was cut by 1 base, the J end by 2 bases, with 12 bases between. CDR3 region: CASSLGGRGGNQPQHF. In DNA, the CDR3 is TGTGCCAGCAGCTTAGGGGGCAGGGGTGGCAATCAGCCCCAGCATTTT.

The chain joins TRBV7-9 to TRBJ1-1; 12 bases match TRBD1. Germline CDR1 and CDR2: SEHNR and FQNEAQ (reference sequence). The CDR3 extends over 13 amino acids. V gave up 10 bases and J gave up 4 bases; unmatched junction bases: 4. CDR3 DNA: TGTGCCACGGGACAGGGGGCGGTCACTGAAGCTTTCTTT. It yields the protein CATGQGAVTEAFF.

As DNA, the CDR3 is TGTGCCAGCAGTGAGGATCAGCCCCAGCATTTT. Its protein product is CASSEDQPQHF. The V gene is TRBV2, the J gene TRBJ1-5; D is unclear. The V end lost 3 bases, the J end lost 5 bases, and 2 bases lay between the germline ends. CDR1 and CDR2 (germline): SNHLY, FYNNEI. This CDR3 is 11 amino acids long.

The chain is built from TRBV11-2 and TRBJ2-1, with 8 bases aligning to TRBD1. The V segment lost 10 bases and the J segment 10 bases; nucleotides outside the gene matches: 18. The CDR3 runs to 15 residues. Germline V gives CDR1 SGHAT, CDR2 FQNNGV. Here the CDR3 DNA reads TGTGCCACCGGAAACAGGGGGTCCCTCTTAGGGGAGCAGTTCTTC. Protein sequence: CATGNRGSLLGEQFF.

This clonotype was picked up a small number of times. The chain joins TRBV29-1 to TRBJ2-5; D might be TRBD1 (5 bases). Germline V gene data show CDR1 as SQVTM and CDR2 as ANQGSEA. The CDR3 totals 18 residues. V shed 0 bases and J shed 2 bases, with 22 bases lying between them. The CDR3 coding sequence is TGCAGCGTTGAAGATATAAGGGGCAGGGTAGACCTACAAGAGACCCAGTACTTC. It encodes CSVEDIRGRVDLQETQYF.

V is TRBV30 and J is TRBJ1-6; 10 nucleotides agree with TRBD1. Germline CDR1 GTSNPN, CDR2 SVGIG (reference sequence). This CDR3 is built from 14 residues. The ends lost 1 base at V and 7 bases at J; junction bases unmatched: 1. Written as DNA, the CDR3 is TGTGCCTGGAGTGAGGGACAGGGGAATTCACCCCTCCACTTT. This codes for CAWSEGQGNSPLHF.

The V and J genes are TRBV27 and TRBJ2-1, with TRBD2 matching 12 bases. V lost 3 bases to trimming and J lost 3 bases; unmatched junction nucleotides: 3. The CDR3 is 16 residues long. The germline V gene has CDR1 MNHEY and CDR2 SMNVEV (reference sequence). CDR3 sequence: CASSFLTSGGYNEQFF. In DNA form, the CDR3 reads TGTGCCAGCAGTTTCTTGACTAGCGGGGGCTACAATGAGCAGTTCTTC.

V and J are TRBV19 and TRBJ2-3, with 9 nucleotides matching TRBD1. Germline V gene lookup returns CDR1 LNHDA and CDR2 SQIVND (reference sequence). This CDR3 spans 12 amino acids. With V trimmed by 6 bases and J by 9 bases, 4 bases remained unmatched. The CDR3 reads CASRQGAGTQYF. CDR3 DNA sequence: TGTGCCAGTAGACAGGGGGCAGGGACGCAGTATTTT.

This clonotype was counted between two and nine times. The rearrangement links TRBV20-1 to TRBJ2-4; D may be TRBD1 or TRBD2 (5 bases each). V shed 5 bases and J shed 0 bases, with 14 bases lying between them. CDR1 is DFQATT, CDR2 SNEGSKA, per germline (reference sequence). The CDR3 totals 15 residues. The CDR3 loop is CSALSGDLAKNIQYF. The CDR3 region has the DNA TGCAGTGCTCTCTCCGGGGACCTAGCCAAAAACATTCAGTACTTC.

This clonotype was observed a handful of times. The chain carries TRBV20-1 and TRBJ1-6, with a tentative D call TRBD1 (5 bases). The CDR3 contains 16 residues. CDR1 is DFQATT and CDR2 is SNEGSKA in the germline V gene (reference sequence). V lost 2 bases and J lost 8, with 19 bases in between. CDR3 sequence: CSARPIPGIKDSPLHF. CDR3 coding DNA: TGCAGTGCTAGACCTATACCAGGGATTAAGGATTCACCCCTCCACTTT.

This clonotype was detected ten times or more. The V call is TRBV28, the J call TRBJ2-5, with D perhaps matching TRBD1 (6 bases). V lost 3 bases to trimming and J lost 1 base, with 12 bases between them. CDR1 and CDR2 from the germline V gene are MDHEN and SYDVKM. The CDR3 contains 15 residues. CDR3 residues: CASSFTRGAQETQYF. In DNA form, the CDR3 reads TGTGCCAGCAGTTTTACCAGGGGTGCCCAAGAGACCCAGTACTTC.

This clonotype was seen a handful of times. This chain uses TRBV6-1 with TRBJ1-6; tentative D call: TRBD1 (6 bases). The CDR3 extends over 15 amino acids. Trimming shortened V by 6 bases and J by 14 bases, and 23 bases separated the two germline ends. The V gene's germline CDR1 is MNHNS and CDR2 SASEGT. The CDR3 reads CASSRNTGQRSSLHF. Written as DNA, the CDR3 is TGTGCCAGCAGCCGAAACACGGGACAAAGGTCTTCCCTCCACTTT.

This chain joins TRBV6-5 and TRBJ1-1; D uncertain. With 1 base removed from V and 1 base from J, the gap between germline ends came to 7 bases. There are 14 residues in the CDR3. CDR1 and CDR2 (germline): MNHEY, SVGAGI. The CDR3 protein is CASSYLSGNTEAFF. The CDR3 coding sequence is TGTGCCAGCAGTTACTTGTCAGGGAACACTGAAGCTTTCTTT.

This clonotype was counted ten times or more. The V and J genes are TRBV6-2 or TRBV6-3 and TRBJ1-5; D remains unclear. Trimming stripped 6 bases from V and 0 bases from J, with 12 bases between. In germline, CDR1 is MNHEY, CDR2 SVGEGT. The CDR3 contains 15 residues. The DNA of the CDR3 is TGTGCCAGCAGAGAGACACCCGATAGCAATCAGCCCCAGCATTTT. This encodes CASRETPDSNQPQHF.

There are many counts of this clonotype. The V call is TRBV11-2, the J call TRBJ2-3; D is perhaps TRBD2 (5 bases). The CDR3 sequence is 13 residues long. The germline CDR1 and CDR2 sequences are SGHAT and FQNNGV. V was shortened by 1 base and J by 8 bases, with 10 bases between the two germline ends. CDR3 protein: CASSLGYEGTQYF. The CDR3 nucleotides read TGTGCCAGCAGCTTAGGATATGAGGGTACGCAGTATTTT.